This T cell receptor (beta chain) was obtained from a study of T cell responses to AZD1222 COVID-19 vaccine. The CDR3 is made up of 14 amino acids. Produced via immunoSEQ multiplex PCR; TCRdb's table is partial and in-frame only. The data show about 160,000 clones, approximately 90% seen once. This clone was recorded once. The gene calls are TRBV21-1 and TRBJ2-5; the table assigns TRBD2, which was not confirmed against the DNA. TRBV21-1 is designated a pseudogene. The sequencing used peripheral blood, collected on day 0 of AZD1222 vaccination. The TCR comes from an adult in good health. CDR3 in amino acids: CASSPSGLFRTQYF. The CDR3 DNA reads TGTGCCAGCAGCCCTTCGGGACTATTCCGGACCCAGTACTTC.